Below, 32 T cell receptor beta chains from the same sample are listed, as sequenced in a study of blood T cells in healthy people across ages. With a J-beta primer mix and a sample-barcoded 5' primer, a second PCR ran roughly 6 to 11 cycles. MiXCR was run by TCRdb on the 5' RACE reads, yielding one entry per CDR3 protein. The data show 1.5 million to 2 million distinct CDR3 sequences, approximately 28% seen once. Sequences were obtained from blood. The receptor source for this set is a woman aged 30 to 39 in good health.

This rearrangement joins TRBV20-1 to TRBJ2-5; weak D call: TRBD2 (6 bases). CDR1 and CDR2 from the germline V gene are DFQATT and SNEGSKA (reference sequence). The V gene lost 4 bases and the J gene lost 1 base, with 16 bases spanning the gap. CDR3 size: 15 residues. The CDR3 reads CSAILIAAGQETQYF. The CDR3 DNA is TGCAGTGCTATCCTCATTGCAGCGGGCCAAGAGACCCAGTACTTC.

Of note for this clonotype: A much bigger clone sits one base away, suggesting this may be a read error. Since no conserved phenylalanine or tryptophan closes the CDR3, a read error is the likely cause. The CDR3, as DNA: TGTGCCAGCAGCGCCCAGGGTAGTCAAGAGACCCAGTACTCC. This gives the protein CASSAQGSQETQYS. V gene TRBV7-9 combines with J gene TRBJ2-5, with D perhaps TRBD1 (5 bases). Deletions cut 5 bases from V and 2 bases from J, with 12 bases between. Germline CDR1 is SEHNR and CDR2 is FQNEAQ (reference sequence). The CDR3 totals 14 residues.

This clonotype was detected only a few times. This chain links TRBV6-6 with TRBJ1-4, with D possibly TRBD1 on 6 matching bases. The CDR3 is 15 residues long. Trimming cost V 2 bases and J 5 bases, with 12 bases left between them. The V gene's germline CDR1 is MNHNY and CDR2 SVGAGI (reference sequence). For the CDR3, the DNA is TGTGCCAGCAGTTACATGGGGACACGGAATGAAAAACTGTTTTTT. Protein sequence: CASSYMGTRNEKLFF.

J is TRBJ2-7 and V is TRBV6-6; possibly TRBD1 for D (6 bases). Trimming shortened V by 6 bases and J by 2 bases, and 20 bases separated the two germline ends. This CDR3 spans 16 amino acids. From germline, CDR1 is MNHNY and CDR2 SVGAGI (reference sequence). Written as DNA, the CDR3 is TGTGCCAGCAGCTCTAAAACCGGGACAAATCCCTACGAGCAGTACTTC. Translated, it gives CASSSKTGTNPYEQYF.

This clonotype was seen more than once but under ten times. The chain recombines TRBV29-1 with TRBJ1-2, with a possible D match to TRBD1 (5 bases). This CDR3 comprises 12 residues. Germline CDR1 and CDR2: SQVTM and ANQGSEA. V was clipped by 3 bases and J by 6 bases, with 11 bases between them. In nucleotides, the CDR3 is TGCAGCGTTGATTTAGGGGTACATGGCTACACCTTC. Its protein product is CSVDLGVHGYTF.

This chain uses TRBV5-5 with TRBJ1-5, with D unresolved. V lost 2 bases to trimming and J lost 6 bases, with 18 bases between them. Germline CDR1 is SGHKS and CDR2 is YYEKEE (reference sequence). This CDR3 has 16 amino acids. In DNA, the CDR3 is TGTGCCAGCAGCTTCAGTTACGGGAGGGTCGTTCAGCCCCAGCATTTT. As protein: CASSFSYGRVVQPQHF.

In its sample, this clonotype was seen many times. This chain connects TRBV7-2 to TRBJ2-5, with TRBD1 as a possible D gene (6 bases). Germline V gene lookup returns CDR1 SGHTA and CDR2 FQGNSA. Between the trimmed V and J ends, which lost 2 bases and 1 base, there was a span of 11 bases. CDR3 size: 15 residues. CDR3 sequence: CASSLTGTIQETQYF. CDR3 nucleotide sequence: TGTGCCAGCAGCTTAACGGGGACAATCCAAGAGACCCAGTACTTC.

This clonotype was seen only a few times. The chain recombines TRBV7-7 with TRBJ2-2; possible D gene TRBD2, 5 bases. V lost 3 bases, J lost 6 bases, and 17 bases lay in between. The germline CDR1 and CDR2 sequences are SSHAT and FNYEAQ (reference sequence). CDR3 length: 16 amino acids. This CDR3 reads CASSLVSTRVPGELFF. The CDR3 nucleotides read TGTGCCAGCAGCTTGGTCAGCACGAGGGTCCCCGGGGAGCTGTTTTTT.

Concerning this clonotype itself: It may be a read error: a sequence one base away is much more abundant. The genes are TRBV7-9 and TRBJ2-1; the match to TRBD2 covers 12 bases. In germline, CDR1 is SEHNR, CDR2 FQNEAQ (reference sequence). The CDR3 extends over 14 amino acids. CDR3 bases: TGTACCAGCAGCTTGGAGGGACTAGCGGGTGAGCAGTTCTTC. This encodes CTSSLEGLAGEQFF. Looking up the rest from reference TRBV7-9 and TRBJ2-1 gives the full variable domain: DTGVSQNPRHKITKRGQNVTFRCDPISEHNRLYWYRQTLGQGPEFLTYFQNEAQLEKSRLLSDRFSAERPKGSFSTLEIQRTEQGDSAMYLCTSSLEGLAGEQFFGPGTRLTVL.

This clonotype appeared a few times. The chain has TRBV7-9 and TRBJ1-2; D is uncertain. CDR1 and CDR2 (germline): SEHNR, FQNEAQ (reference sequence). The CDR3 consists of 16 residues. Between the trimmed V and J ends, which lost 0 bases and 0 bases, there was a span of 11 bases. As DNA, the CDR3 is TGTGCCAGCAGCTTAGCTCGGACGGCCACTAACTATGGCTACACCTTC. This gives the protein CASSLARTATNYGYTF.

J is TRBJ2-1 and V is TRBV6-5; TRBD2 matches at 7 bases. J was trimmed by 6 bases and V by 4 bases; bases with no gene match: 6. Germline lookup yields CDR1 MNHEY and CDR2 SVGAGI. The length of the CDR3 is 14 residues. This chain's CDR3 is CASSFGASGNEQFF. The CDR3 nucleotides read TGTGCCAGCAGTTTCGGGGCTAGCGGCAATGAGCAGTTCTTC.

On this clonotype: This clone may be a read error of a much larger clone one base away. This chain connects TRBV5-1 to TRBJ2-6, with D perhaps TRBD2 (6 bases). The CDR3 totals 16 residues. From germline, CDR1 is SGHRS and CDR2 YFSETQ. This chain's CDR3 is CASGLYRDPWGDVLTF. As DNA, the CDR3 is TGCGCCAGCGGCTTGTACCGGGACCCCTGGGGGGACGTCCTGACTTTC.

This clonotype has only a few counts. At one boundary the junction diverges from the germline segment, which might be a read error. V gene TRBV20-1 combines with J gene TRBJ2-5; a weak D match, TRBD2 (6 bases). The germline CDR1 and CDR2 sequences are DFQATT and SNEGSKA (reference sequence). The CDR3 consists of 14 residues. DNA for the CDR3: TGCAGTGCGATGCGGGACGGTAACCAAGGGACCCAGTACTTC. Translation gives CSAMRDGNQGTQYF.

The chain links TRBV7-9 to TRBJ1-1; D ambiguous. Trimming shortened V by 7 bases and J by 1 base, and 10 bases separated the two germline ends. This CDR3 contains 13 residues. CDR1 and CDR2 from the germline V gene are SEHNR and FQNEAQ (reference sequence). The CDR3 DNA sequence: TGTGCCAGCACCAACCGAGAGAACACTGAAGCTTTCTTT. It is translated as CASTNRENTEAFF.

This clonotype was observed a handful of times. This may arise from a read error, as a much more abundant clone is one base away. The rearrangement uses TRBV12-5 and TRBJ2-7; D gene unclear. The germline V gene encodes CDR1 LGHNT and CDR2 FRNRAP. The CDR3 runs to 13 residues. The CDR3 loop is CAGGLTDNYEQYF. CDR3 DNA sequence: TGTGCTGGTGGTTTGACCGACAACTACGAGCAGTACTTC.

This clonotype was picked up a small number of times. V and J are TRBV6-5 and TRBJ1-5; a possible D gene is TRBD1 (6 bases). Germline CDR1 MNHEY, CDR2 SVGAGI. The CDR3 loop spans 17 amino acids. The ends were cut back, 0 bases at V and 6 bases at J, with 18 bases in the middle. The DNA for the CDR3 is TGTGCCAGCAGTTACTCGGCTGGGGGCGCCCCAAGTCAGCCCCAGCATTTT. Translation gives CASSYSAGGAPSQPQHF.

The V and J genes are TRBV20-1 and TRBJ1-1, with D uncertain. Per germline, CDR1 DFQATT and CDR2 SNEGSKA (reference sequence). The CDR3 has 13 amino acids. With 0 bases removed from V and 7 bases from J, the gap between germline ends came to 12 bases. Here the CDR3 reads CSARDTPSYEAFF. Written as DNA, the CDR3 is TGCAGTGCTAGAGATACCCCGAGCTATGAAGCTTTCTTT.

This clonotype has just a few counts. This sequence joins TRBV28 and TRBJ2-7, with a possible D match to TRBD1 (6 bases). The V gene's germline CDR1 is MDHEN and CDR2 SYDVKM. Between the trimmed V and J ends, which lost 8 bases and 0 bases, there was a span of 17 bases. The CDR3 is made up of 15 amino acids. The CDR3 DNA sequence: TGTGCCAGCGGGAAACGCGGACAGTCCTCCTACGAGCAGTACTTC. It yields the protein CASGKRGQSSYEQYF.

This clonotype was recorded a few times. The DNA for the CDR3 is TGTGCCTGGAGAGCTGGGGGCGATACGCAGTATTTT. This encodes CAWRAGGDTQYF. The V call is TRBV30, the J call TRBJ2-3; possibly TRBD1 for D (6 bases). This CDR3 is 12 amino acids long. CDR1 GTSNPN and CDR2 SVGIG come from the germline V gene (reference sequence). V was clipped by 3 bases and J by 6 bases, with 10 bases between them.

This clonotype has at least ten counts. The chain has TRBV6-2 or TRBV6-3 and TRBJ2-5, with D perhaps being TRBD1 or TRBD2 (5 bases each). The CDR3 length is 14 residues. Trimming took off 6 bases at V and 5 bases at J, with 16 bases between the two ends. Germline values: CDR1 MNHEY, CDR2 SVGEGT. CDR3 region: CASSEGRRKETQYF. CDR3 sequence (DNA): TGTGCCAGCAGCGAGGGACGGCGAAAGGAGACCCAGTACTTC.

This clonotype was detected many times. The V and J genes are TRBV11-3 and TRBJ2-7, with 7 nucleotides matching TRBD1. V shed 5 bases, J shed 2 bases, and the junction held 15 bases outside the gene matches. This CDR3 spans 17 amino acids. Germline values: CDR1 SGHNT, CDR2 YENEEA. CDR3 region: CASSTNSTTGWPYEQYF. The DNA for the CDR3 is TGTGCCAGCAGCACTAACTCGACGACAGGGTGGCCCTACGAGCAGTACTTC.

This rearrangement joins TRBV10-3 to TRBJ2-1; no clear D. V lost 8 bases, J lost 0 bases, and 11 bases lay in between. This CDR3 comprises 14 residues. Germline loops: CDR1 ENHRY, CDR2 SYGVKD. CDR3 residues: CAIASPPSYNEQFF. CDR3 in DNA: TGTGCCATCGCCAGCCCACCCTCCTACAATGAGCAGTTCTTC.

The gene calls are TRBV18 and TRBJ2-1; 7 bases fit TRBD1. The CDR3 runs to 14 residues. Losses at the gene ends were 8 bases for V and 4 bases for J; bases not matched to a gene: 8. Germline CDR1 KGHSH, CDR2 LQKENI. The CDR3: CASEGTAGYNEQFF. CDR3 DNA sequence: TGTGCCAGCGAAGGGACAGCAGGATACAATGAGCAGTTCTTC.

The chain has TRBV28 and TRBJ2-7; D may match TRBD1 or TRBD2 (6 bases each). V lost 7 bases and J lost 3, with 16 bases in between. The V gene's germline CDR1 is MDHEN and CDR2 SYDVKM. The CDR3 is made up of 14 amino acids. Written as DNA, the CDR3 is TGTGCCAGCAAAAACGGAGGGGGGCACTACGAGCAGTACTTC. Translation: CASKNGGGHYEQYF.

Only a few counts were recorded for this clonotype. The chain's CDR3 is CASHRTKTAGANVLTF. The CDR3 coding sequence is TGTGCCAGCCACCGGACGAAAACGGCTGGGGCCAACGTCCTGACTTTC. The chain recombines TRBV6-5 with TRBJ2-6; D unclear. This CDR3 has 16 amino acids. The germline V gene has CDR1 MNHEY and CDR2 SVGAGI. Deletions cut 8 bases from V and 2 bases from J, with 16 bases between.

The table lists this clonotype with a few counts. The chain links TRBV12-3 or TRBV12-4 to TRBJ2-7; D is possibly TRBD2 (6 bases). The CDR3 has 14 residues. V lost 3 bases to trimming and J lost 2 bases, with 11 bases between them. Written as DNA, the CDR3 is TGTGCCAGCAGTTTCACAGCGGGTACCTACGAGCAGTACTTC. This sequence encodes CASSFTAGTYEQYF.

The chain uses TRBV24-1 and TRBJ2-1; TRBD1 agrees at 7 bases. The V and J ends lost 2 bases and 10 bases, in that order; junction bases with no gene match: 19. This CDR3 has 18 amino acids. Germline lookup yields CDR1 KGHDR and CDR2 SFDVKD. CDR3 in DNA: TGTGCCACCAGTGATTCCTCCGATTTGACAGGGCATCATCGGGAGCAGTTCTTC. Protein product: CATSDSSDLTGHHREQFF.

Details on this clonotype: This sequence may be a read error, since a much larger clone differs from it by one base. The chain recombines TRBV7-2 with TRBJ2-5, with D perhaps TRBD2 (6 bases). Gene TRBJ2-1 matches the end of the DNA better, so the J call may be wrong. Germline V gene data show CDR1 as SGHTA and CDR2 as FQGNSA. This CDR3 region has 15 residues. CDR3 protein: CASSLDGREQETQFF. CDR3 sequence (DNA): TGTGCCAGCAGCTTAGACGGCCGGGAGCAAGAGACCCAGTTCTTC.

The V gene is TRBV12-3 or TRBV12-4, the J gene TRBJ1-2; no clear D. The V end was cut by 6 bases, the J end by 2 bases, with 7 bases between. The CDR3 sequence is 12 residues long. In nucleotides, the CDR3 is TGTGCCAGCAGGGAAGAGAACTATGGCTACACCTTC. This translates into CASREENYGYTF.

The J gene is TRBJ2-5, the V gene TRBV11-2, with D perhaps being TRBD1 or TRBD2 (6 bases each). The better agreement between TRBJ2-7 and the DNA end casts doubt on the J call. The CDR3 extends over 16 amino acids. CDR1 and CDR2 from the germline V gene are SGHAT and FQNNGV. The CDR3 loop is CASSGGPSSTKGEQYF. The DNA of the CDR3 is TGTGCCAGCTCCGGGGGCCCTAGCAGTACCAAAGGCGAGCAGTACTTC.

This clonotype was seen more than once but under ten times. V is TRBV20-1 and J is TRBJ2-1; D is ambiguous. The CDR3 is 14 amino acids. Trimming removed 6 bases from V and 0 bases from J, with 12 bases in between. Germline loops: CDR1 DFQATT, CDR2 SNEGSKA (reference sequence). In nucleotides, the CDR3 is TGCAGTGCAACTGACGCGAGCTCCTACAATGAGCAGTTCTTC. This sequence encodes CSATDASSYNEQFF.

This clonotype was detected many times. This chain connects TRBV11-3 to TRBJ2-1; D gene uncertain. The ends were cut back, 0 bases at V and 9 bases at J, with 6 bases in the middle. Germline V gene lookup returns CDR1 SGHNT and CDR2 YENEEA. This CDR3 is 12 amino acids long. The CDR3 DNA sequence: TGTGCCAGCAGCTTAGATACTCCTGAGCAGTTCTTC. Its translation is CASSLDTPEQFF.